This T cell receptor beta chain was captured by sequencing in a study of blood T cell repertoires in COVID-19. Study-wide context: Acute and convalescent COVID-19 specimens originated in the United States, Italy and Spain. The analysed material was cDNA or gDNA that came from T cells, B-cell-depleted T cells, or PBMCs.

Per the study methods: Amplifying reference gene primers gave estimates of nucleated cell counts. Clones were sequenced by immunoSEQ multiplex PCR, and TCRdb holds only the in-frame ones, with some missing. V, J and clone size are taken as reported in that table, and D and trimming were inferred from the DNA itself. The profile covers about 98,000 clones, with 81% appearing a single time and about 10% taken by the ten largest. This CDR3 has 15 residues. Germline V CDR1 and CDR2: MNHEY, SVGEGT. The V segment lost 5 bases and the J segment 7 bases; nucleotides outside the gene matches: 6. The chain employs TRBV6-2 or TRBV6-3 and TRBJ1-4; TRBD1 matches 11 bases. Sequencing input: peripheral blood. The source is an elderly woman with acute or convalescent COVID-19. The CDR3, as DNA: TGTGCCAGCAGTCGGACAGGGGGCCGATTTGAAAAACTGTTTTTT. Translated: CASSRTGGRFEKLFF.